The subject of this entry is one T cell receptor (beta chain). The antigen is unknown. Recipient blood drawn about 28 days pretransplant and days 30, 100, 180 after. This entry is derived from a study of T cell clonotyping in hematopoietic cell transplantation. The length of the CDR3 is 14 residues. CDR1 LNHDA and CDR2 SQIVND come from the germline V gene (reference sequence). Trimming took 3 bases from V and 8 from J; bases not matched to a gene: 7. The repertoire was sequenced with immunoSEQ multiplex PCR; TCRdb's copy has only in-frame clones and lacks some. Of 9,500 or so clones listed, roughly 71% are singletons. Overall study results and limits: Recipient TCR diversity dropped after transplant; expanded clonotypes rose from day 30 to 180. Few recipient clonotypes overlapped donors; over 95% were de novo at given depth.

This sequence was found in a female patient in her thirties or forties who had an allogeneic stem cell transplant from a related donor, so T cells may come from the graft donor. Some clones in this sample may be carry-over from other donors' samples. This sequence joins TRBV19 and TRBJ1-2, with 9 bases fitting TRBD1. This material consisted of PBMCs, taken 30 days after allogeneic stem cell transplant. The CDR3 DNA follows: TGTGCCAGTAGTATTCTTGGGACAGGGCAAGGCTACACCTTC. This translates into CASSILGTGQGYTF. The whole variable domain, filled in from reference TRBV19 and TRBJ1-2, reads DGGITQSPKYLFRKEGQNVTLSCEQNLNHDAMYWYRQDPGQGLRLIYYSQIVNDFQKGDIAEGYSVSREKKESFPLTVTSAQKNPTAFYLCASSILGTGQGYTFGSGTRLTVV.